This T cell receptor beta chain is drawn from a study of Graves' ophthalmopathy and Graves' hyperthyroidism. Study background: Peripheral blood collection took place at initial diagnosis, before any treatment.

Included hyperthyroidism patients were aged 18 to 65 and newly diagnosed (under 2 months' duration). General study findings and limits: Most thyroid clonotypes with frequency above 0.001 were detected in blood too. Forecasting of ophthalmopathy progression by the model achieved almost 71% sensitivity and 72% to 75% specificity.

CDR3 regions of TCR beta were amplified from RNA transcripts. An opening RT-PCR round employed HTBI primers and preceded a second-round multiplex PCR. TCRdb processed the multiplex PCR reads anew with MiXCR; each CDR3 protein has one entry. The data hold 400,000 to 450,000 distinct CDR3 sequences, with around 21% observed a single time. Only a few counts were recorded for this clonotype. Its target is not known. The J segment lost 7 bases and the V segment lost 1 base, leaving 7 bases of the junction unmatched. This CDR3 comprises 14 residues. Per the germline V gene, CDR1 is MDHEN and CDR2 is SYDVKM. The receptor comes from a woman between 18 and 29 years old with stable Graves' hyperthyroidism. The chain has TRBV28 and TRBJ2-7, with 7 bases that match TRBD1. Material: peripheral blood. In DNA, the CDR3 is TGTGCCAGCAGTTTATCGGTGGACAGGACTGAGCAGTACTTC. Residues: CASSLSVDRTEQYF.